Listed here are 11 T cell receptor beta chains from one sample, sequenced in a study of cytomegalovirus exposure and HLA in healthy donors. Clones were read by immunoSEQ multiplex PCR, and TCRdb kept only the in-frame ones, dropping some. The table has 250,000 to 300,000 clones, just over 85% seen once; the top ten hold around 1%. The specimen was PBMCs. The receptors originated from a woman between 18 and 30 years old in good health and CMV-seronegative.

The CDR3 bases are TGCGCCAGCAGCTTGGGACTTAGCGACCAAGAGACCCAGTACTTC. It yields the protein CASSLGLSDQETQYF. The gene calls are TRBV5-1 and TRBJ2-5; possibly TRBD2 for D (5 bases). Germline V CDR1 and CDR2: SGHRS, YFSETQ. The ends were cut back, 0 bases at V and 0 bases at J, with 9 bases in the middle. This CDR3 is 15 amino acids long.

V gene TRBV7-2 combines with J gene TRBJ1-5, with 10 positions matching TRBD1. The CDR3 has 14 residues. Looked up from germline, CDR1 is SGHTA and CDR2 is FQGNSA. V lost 5 bases to trimming and J lost 8 bases; unmatched junction nucleotides: 6. The CDR3 region is CASSLGTGEKPQHF. The CDR3 region has the DNA TGTGCCAGCAGCCTCGGGACAGGGGAGAAGCCCCAGCATTTT.

With respect to this clone: The same CDR3 can be traced to other DNA sequences in this sample. V and J are TRBV29-1 and TRBJ1-1; the D is unclear. The germline V and J ends were trimmed by 7 bases and 5 bases, with 8 bases remaining between them. Germline CDR1 and CDR2: SQVTM and ANQGSEA. CDR3 length: 10 residues. The CDR3 coding sequence is TGCAGCGCCGCCGGGACTGAAGCTTTCTTT. The encoded protein is CSAAGTEAFF. Full variable domain (missing parts from reference TRBV29-1 and TRBJ1-1): SAVISQKPSRDICQRGTSLTIQCQVDSQVTMMFWYRQQPGQSLTLIATANQGSEATYESGFVIDKFPISRPNLTFSTLTVSNMSPEDSSIYLCSAAGTEAFFGQGTRLTVV.

The gene calls are TRBV29-1 and TRBJ1-2; tentative D call: TRBD1 (5 bases). The CDR3 loop spans 13 amino acids. Germline CDR1 reads SQVTM; CDR2 reads ANQGSEA. V dropped 4 bases and J dropped 8 bases, with 17 bases sitting between them. The CDR3 here is CSVGDGLGGGYTF. The CDR3 coding sequence is TGCAGCGTTGGGGACGGACTGGGGGGAGGCTACACCTTC.

The V and J genes are TRBV29-1 and TRBJ1-1; D is unresolved. From germline, CDR1 is SQVTM and CDR2 ANQGSEA. V lost 3 bases to trimming and J lost 2 bases, with 13 bases between them. CDR3 size: 14 residues. The CDR3 bases are TGCAGCGTTGACGGAGTCCAGTTTAACACTGAAGCTTTCTTT. Translation gives CSVDGVQFNTEAFF. Full variable domain (outside the CDR3, taken from reference TRBV29-1 and TRBJ1-1): SAVISQKPSRDICQRGTSLTIQCQVDSQVTMMFWYRQQPGQSLTLIATANQGSEATYESGFVIDKFPISRPNLTFSTLTVSNMSPEDSSIYLCSVDGVQFNTEAFFGQGTRLTVV.

The rearrangement joins TRBV7-9 to TRBJ2-3, with a possible D match to TRBD1 (6 bases). This CDR3 spans 17 amino acids. V was cut by 3 bases and J by 0 bases, with 16 bases left in between. Looked up from germline, CDR1 is SEHNR and CDR2 is FQNEAQ (reference sequence). The CDR3 here is CASSLTPSGVSTDTQYF. CDR3 DNA: TGTGCCAGCAGCTTGACCCCTTCAGGGGTGAGCACAGATACGCAGTATTTT.

The count of this clone is one. The rearrangement links TRBV30 to TRBJ2-1; 7 bases agree with TRBD2. Trimming removed 3 bases from V and 9 bases from J; junction bases left unmatched: 2. Germline CDR1 is GTSNPN and CDR2 is SVGIG (reference sequence). CDR3 size: 11 residues. In nucleotides, the CDR3 is TGTGCCTGGAGGCGGGGGTTTGAGCAGTTCTTC. Protein sequence: CAWRRGFEQFF. The complete variable domain, with remaining parts taken from reference TRBV30 and TRBJ2-1, reads SQTIHQWPATLVQPVGSPLSLECTVEGTSNPNLYWYRQAAGRGLQLLFYSVGIGQISSEVPQNLSASRPQDRQFILSSKKLLLSDSGFYLCAWRRGFEQFFGPGTRLTVL.

The rearrangement links TRBV7-2 to TRBJ2-3, with TRBD2 matching 10 bases. CDR3 length: 18 amino acids. J was trimmed by 2 bases and V by 5 bases; bases with no gene match: 13. Per the germline V gene, CDR1 is SGHTA and CDR2 is FQGNSA. Written as DNA, the CDR3 is TGTGCCAGCAGCCCGCCCGGACTAGCGGAGATCAACACAGATACGCAGTATTTT. This codes for CASSPPGLAEINTDTQYF.

The chain links TRBV28 to TRBJ2-7, with D perhaps matching TRBD1 (6 bases). Germline V gene sequence: CDR1 MDHEN, CDR2 SYDVKM. This CDR3 contains 15 residues. Trimming took 5 bases from V and 1 from J, leaving 15 bases between them. The CDR3 loop reads CASSLRDINSYEQYF. In nucleotides, the CDR3 is TGTGCCAGCAGTCTCCGGGACATTAATTCCTACGAGCAGTACTTC.

The chain is built from TRBV5-1 and TRBJ2-1; the D gene is possibly TRBD2 (5 bases). V lost 0 bases and J lost 8, with 18 bases in between. Germline CDR1 SGHRS, CDR2 YFSETQ. CDR3 length equals 16 residues. CDR3 protein: CASSLEGALRDDEQFF. As DNA, the CDR3 is TGCGCCAGCAGCTTGGAGGGAGCTCTCCGGGATGATGAGCAGTTCTTC.

The chain links TRBV14 to TRBJ2-3; 15 bases are shared with TRBD2. The CDR3 loop spans 18 amino acids. Germline V lookup: CDR1 SGHDN, CDR2 FVKESK. The V segment lost 4 bases and the J segment 3 bases; nucleotides outside the gene matches: 8. Here the CDR3 DNA reads TGTGCCAGCAGCCGAGGACTAGCGGGAGGGTCCTGGACAGATACGCAGTATTTT. This codes for CASSRGLAGGSWTDTQYF.